The clone carrying this T cell receptor (beta chain) was detected ten times or more. Its target is unknown. This sample was taken from a study of neurological immune-mediated disorders. General study findings and limits: In HTLV-1-associated myelopathy, TCR clonal expansion was greatest, and in multiple sclerosis it was least, below healthy controls.

The CDR3 spans 13 residues. The germline CDR1 and CDR2 sequences are SEHNR and FQNEAQ (reference sequence). Trimming stripped 1 base from V and 6 bases from J, with 6 bases between. The starting material, 2 million PBMCs stored at -80 C, gave rise to the unsorted libraries. cDNA was made by 5'RACE with 10-nucleotide random UMIs. In every sequencing run, more than 180 million TCR-beta sequences were generated from 15-18 subjects. One entry per CDR3 protein, called by TCRdb with MiXCR from the 5' RACE reads. The sample includes 25,000 to 35,000 distinct CDR3 sequences, around 4.5% of them seen just once.

The receptor was isolated from a young man in good health. The sample was PBMCs. The chain combines TRBV7-9 with TRBJ1-4; possibly TRBD1 for D (5 bases). This chain's CDR3 is CASSLGTYEKLFF. CDR3 nucleotide sequence: TGTGCCAGCAGCTTAGGGACATATGAAAAACTGTTTTTT.